Below are 23 T cell receptor beta chains sequenced from a single sample in a study of blood T cell repertoires in COVID-19. Data came from immunoSEQ multiplex PCR; TCRdb stores just in-frame clones and leaves some out. The sample contains some 150,000 clones, about 86% of which appear only once. The sequenced sample consisted of peripheral blood. The source is a woman in her fifties or sixties with active or convalescent COVID-19.

CDR3 sequence (DNA): TGTGCCAGCAGTCGAGCGGGTCAAGAGACCCAGTACTTC. Translating it yields CASSRAGQETQYF. The chain links TRBV7-9 to TRBJ2-5; a weak D match, TRBD2 (6 bases). Germline V gene lookup returns CDR1 SEHNR and CDR2 FQNEAQ (reference sequence). Deletions cut 6 bases from V and 2 bases from J, with 10 bases between. This CDR3 contains 13 residues.

This chain uses TRBV9 with TRBJ1-1; D is ambiguous. V was clipped by 3 bases and J by 6 bases, with 27 bases between them. Germline assignment: CDR1 SGDLS and CDR2 YYNGEE. This CDR3 has 18 residues. CDR3 nucleotides: TGTGCCAGCAGCGCGATCCCTTTAGACGGGTTGGAAGACTCTGAAGCTTTCTTT. Protein sequence: CASSAIPLDGLEDSEAFF.

The rearrangement links TRBV5-4 to TRBJ2-7, with D tentatively TRBD2 (6 bases). Trimming shortened V by 3 bases and J by 4 bases, and 8 bases separated the two germline ends. Germline V gene lookup returns CDR1 SGHNT and CDR2 YYREEE (reference sequence). There are 12 residues in the CDR3. DNA for the CDR3: TGTGCCAGCAGCTCCGGACTATACGAGCAGTACTTC. It specifies CASSSGLYEQYF.

The chain recombines TRBV19 with TRBJ1-2; 9 bases match TRBD1. Germline V gene lookup returns CDR1 LNHDA and CDR2 SQIVND (reference sequence). The V gene end was trimmed by 5 bases and the J gene end by 4 bases; junction bases not matched to a gene: 5. The CDR3 spans 14 residues. The CDR3 bases are TGTGCCAGTAGTCCCGACAGGGGGGTCTATGGCTACACCTTC. This sequence encodes CASSPDRGVYGYTF.

CDR3 DNA: TGTGCCAGCAGCCCACAGGGGCTTTCTTCGGTCACTGAAGCTTTCTTT. Its protein is CASSPQGLSSVTEAFF. The rearrangement joins TRBV7-3 to TRBJ1-1, with 7 bases fitting TRBD1. With 5 bases clipped from V and 4 bases from J, the junction kept 13 bases outside the gene matches. Looked up from germline, CDR1 is SGHTA and CDR2 is FQGTGA. This CDR3 region has 16 residues.

This clone was observed a single time. V and J are TRBV25-1 and TRBJ1-2, with 7 bases aligning to TRBD1. The trim removed 6 bases at V and 5 bases at J, leaving 12 bases unmatched. The germline V gene has CDR1 MGHDK and CDR2 SYGVNS. The CDR3 loop spans 15 amino acids. CDR3 sequence reads: CASSLQGKFGYGYTF. The CDR3 DNA is TGTGCCAGCAGCCTACAGGGGAAGTTTGGATATGGCTACACCTTC.

The genes are TRBV19 and TRBJ1-4, with TRBD1 matching 9 bases. J was trimmed by 3 bases and V by 6 bases; bases with no gene match: 2. The germline CDR1 and CDR2 sequences are LNHDA and SQIVND (reference sequence). The CDR3 has 14 residues. This CDR3 is CASRGQGSNEKLFF. Here the CDR3 DNA reads TGTGCCAGTAGAGGACAGGGGTCTAATGAAAAACTGTTTTTT.

The rearrangement links TRBV19 to TRBJ2-3; perhaps TRBD1 as D (6 bases). Germline CDR1 and CDR2: LNHDA and SQIVND (reference sequence). The length of the CDR3 is 18 residues. V was shortened by 2 bases and J by 1 base, with 19 bases between the two germline ends. CDR3 DNA sequence: TGTGCCAGTAGTATAAGGGGGAGAGTGGGACACCGCACAGATACGCAGTATTTT. This encodes CASSIRGRVGHRTDTQYF. Supplemented by reference TRBV19 and TRBJ2-3, the full variable domain reads DGGITQSPKYLFRKEGQNVTLSCEQNLNHDAMYWYRQDPGQGLRLIYYSQIVNDFQKGDIAEGYSVSREKKESFPLTVTSAQKNPTAFYLCASSIRGRVGHRTDTQYFGPGTRLTVL.

V is TRBV28 and J is TRBJ1-1, with a possible D match to TRBD1 (6 bases). Trimming took 5 bases from V and 4 from J, leaving 17 bases between them. CDR3 length equals 15 residues. From germline, CDR1 is MDHEN and CDR2 SYDVKM. CDR3 loop: CASSPPNRVGTEAFF. CDR3 nucleotide sequence: TGTGCCAGCAGTCCCCCCAACAGGGTTGGCACTGAAGCTTTCTTT.

The J gene is TRBJ1-4, the V gene TRBV5-1, with TRBD1 matching over 7 bases. V shed 4 bases, J shed 7 bases, and the junction held 13 bases outside the gene matches. This CDR3 spans 16 amino acids. Germline-derived CDR1 and CDR2 are SGHRS and YFSETQ. CDR3 nucleotide sequence: TGCGCCAGCAGCGCGGGACAGTCCCTAGGAGGTGAAAAACTGTTTTTT. It codes for CASSAGQSLGGEKLFF.

This rearrangement joins TRBV7-2 to TRBJ2-7, with TRBD2 identical over 9 bases. Germline CDR1 is SGHTA and CDR2 is FQGNSA. The CDR3 extends over 14 amino acids. The V segment lost 5 bases and the J segment 7 bases; nucleotides outside the gene matches: 9. DNA of the CDR3: TGTGCCAGCAGCCTGACTAGCGGAGATTTGGAGCAGTACTTC. Translated: CASSLTSGDLEQYF.

This chain joins TRBV2 and TRBJ1-2; 7 bases agree with TRBD1. CDR3 size: 14 residues. Per germline, CDR1 SNHLY and CDR2 FYNNEI. Trimming cost V 7 bases and J 2 bases; bases outside gene matches: 7. CDR3 sequence: CASIETGNNYGYTF. In DNA form, the CDR3 reads TGTGCCAGCATTGAGACAGGGAACAACTATGGCTACACCTTC.

This clone was seen a few times. This chain joins TRBV12-5 and TRBJ1-5; 7 bases fit TRBD1. Germline CDR1 LGHNT, CDR2 FRNRAP. With V trimmed by 3 bases and J by 4 bases, 0 bases remained unmatched. This CDR3 contains 13 residues. The CDR3 sequence: CASGLQGNQPQHF. The CDR3 nucleotides are TGTGCTAGTGGTTTACAGGGGAATCAGCCCCAGCATTTT.

The chain links TRBV5-1 to TRBJ2-5; the D gene is possibly TRBD1 (6 bases). V was trimmed by 2 bases and J by 2 bases, leaving 19 bases between them. Germline V CDR1 and CDR2: SGHRS, YFSETQ. The length of the CDR3 is 17 residues. The CDR3 protein is CASSFGGTGNLQETQYF. The CDR3 DNA is TGCGCCAGCAGCTTCGGAGGCACAGGGAACTTACAAGAGACCCAGTACTTC. The full variable domain, in which reference TRBV5-1 and TRBJ2-5 provide the parts outside the CDR3, is KAGVTQTPRYLIKTRGQQVTLSCSPISGHRSVSWYQQTPGQGLQFLFEYFSETQRNKGNFPGRFSGRQFSNSRSEMNVSTLELGDSALYLCASSFGGTGNLQETQYFGPGTRLLVL.

This clone came up a few times. The chain's CDR3 is CASSGYDPDSYEQYF. CDR3 nucleotide sequence: TGCGCCAGCAGTGGCTACGATCCCGACTCCTACGAGCAGTACTTC. J is TRBJ2-7 and V is TRBV10-1; the D is unclear. Germline-derived CDR1 and CDR2 are WNHNN and SYGVQD (reference sequence). This CDR3 is 15 amino acids long. The V end lost 4 bases, the J end lost 0 bases, and 13 bases lay between the germline ends.

This clone has only one observation. The chain links TRBV4-2 to TRBJ2-5; TRBD2 might be the D (6 bases). Trimming removed 4 bases from V and 5 bases from J, with 17 bases in between. Germline CDR1 LGHNA, CDR2 YNFKEQ. This CDR3 spans 15 amino acids. CDR3 nucleotide sequence: TGTGCCAGCAGCCCGGGGGTGACGGCTGAGGAGACCCAGTACTTC. Residues: CASSPGVTAEETQYF.

The chain couples TRBV7-6 to TRBJ2-1; TRBD1 agrees at 12 bases. The CDR3 covers 15 residues. V lost 3 bases, J lost 8 bases, and 5 bases stayed unmatched. Germline V gives CDR1 SGHVS, CDR2 FNYEAQ. CDR3 region: CASSFTGQGADEQFF. DNA for the CDR3: TGTGCCAGCAGCTTTACGGGACAGGGGGCTGATGAGCAGTTCTTC.

This chain connects TRBV19 to TRBJ1-5, with 8 nucleotides matching TRBD1. The germline V gene has CDR1 LNHDA and CDR2 SQIVND (reference sequence). This CDR3 is built from 17 residues. Germline trimming cut 6 bases from V and 1 base from J; bases unmatched to any gene: 11. CDR3 DNA sequence: TGTGCCAGTAGCCTACTATGGACAGGGAGAAGCAATCAGCCCCAGCATTTT. Its translation is CASSLLWTGRSNQPQHF.

The chain combines TRBV2 with TRBJ1-4, with a tentative D call TRBD1 (6 bases). V was shortened by 6 bases and J by 8 bases, with 13 bases between the two germline ends. Germline CDR1 SNHLY, CDR2 FYNNEI. The CDR3 is made up of 13 amino acids. The DNA of the CDR3 is TGTGCCAGCAGCCCCAGGGGCTACGAAAAACTGTTTTTT. It codes for CASSPRGYEKLFF.

The CDR3, as DNA: TGTGCCAGCAGCTTAGTGGCAGGGGGGGAGACCCAGTACTTC. Encoded protein: CASSLVAGGETQYF. This chain uses TRBV7-6 with TRBJ2-5; TRBD1 is a possible D gene (7 bases). Trimming cost V 1 base and J 5 bases, with 11 bases left between them. The CDR3 is made up of 14 amino acids. Germline CDR1 and CDR2: SGHVS and FNYEAQ.

The CDR3 region is CASNSYNSPLHF. The CDR3 DNA reads TGTGCCAGCAACAGCTATAATTCACCCCTCCACTTT. The J gene is TRBJ1-6, the V gene TRBV12-3 or TRBV12-4; D is unresolved. CDR3 length: 12 residues. V lost 7 bases, J lost 3 bases, and 4 bases lay in between.

This chain links TRBV7-2 with TRBJ2-1, with D unresolved. V was pared by 7 bases and J by 5 bases, with 12 bases between. The V gene's germline CDR1 is SGHTA and CDR2 FQGNSA. The CDR3 is 13 amino acids. CDR3 amino acids: CASNTNRDNEQFF. In DNA form, the CDR3 reads TGTGCCAGCAACACAAACCGGGACAATGAGCAGTTCTTC.

The table lists this clone with a few counts. The J gene is TRBJ1-5, the V gene TRBV4-1; TRBD1 agrees at 7 bases. The CDR3 has 17 residues. The junction had 13 bases not matched to a gene; V was cut back by 1 base and J by 7 bases. Germline V CDR1 and CDR2: MGHRA, YSYEKL. In DNA, the CDR3 is TGCGCCAGCAGCCAAGCGATACAAACAGGGGCGGGACAGCCCCAGCATTTT. It yields the protein CASSQAIQTGAGQPQHF.